One T cell receptor (beta chain) is described in this entry. The sample originates from a study of tumor-infiltrating lymphocytes in primary liver carcinoma. The authors made TCR beta cDNA from 400 to 550 ng total RNA with a constant-region primer. Investigators got TCR beta libraries out of three nested multiplex PCR rounds, done with slightly modified ARM-PCR. Each of the first two PCR rounds ran nine to ten cycles with TRBV1-TRBV30 forward and C-beta reverse primers. MiXCR, run by TCRdb on the multiplex PCR reads, gives a single entry per CDR3 protein. The sample records about 99,000 distinct CDR3 sequences, approximately 68% being singletons. This CDR3 region has 16 residues. Trimming shortened V by 6 bases and J by 5 bases, and 23 bases separated the two germline ends. The germline gives CDR1 MDHEN, CDR2 SYDVKM. Co-extraction yielded RNA and DNA from 20-30 mg of unsorted bulk tissue. Surgery removed the patients' primary liver carcinoma. Every patient had chronic HBV infection and was treatment-naive.

Material: liver tumor tissue from sampling region 5. Subset here: tumor region T5, tumor centre. The sequence came from a woman aged 60-75 years with primary liver carcinoma and hepatitis B virus infection. This chain connects TRBV28 to TRBJ2-7; TRBD2 might be the D (6 bases). DNA for the CDR3: TGTGCCAGCAGCCCCCTCAGGAGGAGGGGTCTACACGAGCAGTACTTC. This translates into CASSPLRRRGLHEQYF.